This T cell receptor beta chain is drawn from a study of naive and memory T cell subsets. Points from the study as a whole: Expression changes during T cell differentiation may affect RNA-based TCR counts. Over 85% of naive TCR sequences appeared only once, unlike memory subsets. Clonotypes here are unpaired alpha or beta chain sequences. Naive repertoires, especially CD8, held a few larger clonotypes, possibly memory cells re-expressing CD45RA.

Two oligonucleotides, mixed equimolar, formed the beta constant-region primer covering TRBC1 and TRBC2. Nested alpha and beta constant-region primers with the SP2 primer drove four PCR rounds on ligated cDNA. The cDNA 3' end received a ligated single-stranded oligonucleotide carrying the SP2 primer and a 12-nucleotide UMI. TCRdb redid the calling of the UMI-ligation and nested PCR reads with MiXCR, one entry per CDR3 protein. The sample carries roughly 150,000 distinct CDR3 sequences, roughly 20% recorded once. Trimming took 6 bases from V and 0 from J, leaving 21 bases between them. The CDR3 has 18 residues. On this clonotype itself: Antigen: not known.

J is TRBJ1-5 and V is TRBV12-3 or TRBV12-4; D unclear. This sequence was found in a human donor in good health. Sequencing was done on a sample of naive CD4+ T cells from blood. The CDR3 loop reads CASSPRSGVFYSNQPQHF. The CDR3 DNA sequence: TGTGCCAGCAGCCCGCGGAGCGGGGTCTTTTATAGCAATCAGCCCCAGCATTTT.